The 10 T cell receptor beta chains in this list originate from one sample, sequenced in a study of blood T cell repertoires in COVID-19. Profiling relied on immunoSEQ multiplex PCR, and the TCRdb table lists in-frame clones only, not all of them. The sample consists of some 170,000 clones, about 80% of them appearing once. The material sequenced was peripheral blood. These receptor sequences come from a woman over 75 with acute or convalescent COVID-19.

The V gene is TRBV11-2, the J gene TRBJ1-5; D gene uncertain. CDR1 is SGHAT, CDR2 FQNNGV, per germline. The V end was cut by 1 base, the J end by 5 bases, with 6 bases between. This CDR3 spans 13 amino acids. The CDR3: CASSLAPYQPQHF. CDR3 nucleotides: TGTGCCAGCAGCTTAGCCCCGTATCAGCCCCAGCATTTT. Complete variable domain (other parts from reference TRBV11-2 and TRBJ1-5): EAGVAQSPRYKIIEKRQSVAFWCNPISGHATLYWYQQILGQGPKLLIQFQNNGVVDDSQLPKDRFSAERLKGVDSTLKIQPAKLEDSAVYLCASSLAPYQPQHFGDGTRLSIL.

The V and J genes are TRBV7-9 and TRBJ1-4; D perhaps matches TRBD1 (5 bases). CDR3 length: 15 residues. V lost 3 bases, J lost 1 base, and 9 bases lay in between. Germline CDR1 reads SEHNR; CDR2 reads FQNEAQ (reference sequence). CDR3 in DNA: TGTGCCAGCAGCTTCAGGGATGGAACTAATGAAAAACTGTTTTTT. This sequence encodes CASSFRDGTNEKLFF. The variable domain in full, with the rest retrieved from reference TRBV7-9 and TRBJ1-4, is DTGVSQNPRHKITKRGQNVTFRCDPISEHNRLYWYRQTLGQGPEFLTYFQNEAQLEKSRLLSDRFSAERPKGSFSTLEIQRTEQGDSAMYLCASSFRDGTNEKLFFGSGTQLSVL.

The CDR3 bases are TGTGCCAGCAGCCCCTCCGGACAGGGAATAGCCAAAAACATTCAGTACTTC. Its protein product is CASSPSGQGIAKNIQYF. The chain couples TRBV3-1 (or the pseudogene TRBV3-2) to TRBJ2-4; TRBD1 matches at 8 bases. V shed 4 bases, J shed 0 bases, and the junction held 8 bases outside the gene matches. CDR3 length equals 17 residues. Germline values: CDR1 LGHDT, CDR2 YNNKEL (reference sequence).

This chain connects TRBV7-9 to TRBJ1-2, with D maybe TRBD1 (5 bases). This CDR3 comprises 15 residues. V dropped 2 bases and J dropped 2 bases, with 12 bases sitting between them. Germline values: CDR1 SEHNR, CDR2 FQNEAQ (reference sequence). This chain's CDR3 is CASSLRTHPNYGYTF. CDR3 in DNA: TGTGCCAGCAGCTTAAGGACACACCCAAACTATGGCTACACCTTC.

The CDR3 here is CASSLLGGNTEAFF. CDR3 in DNA: TGCGCCAGCAGCCTCCTCGGAGGGAACACTGAAGCTTTCTTT. The chain links TRBV5-1 to TRBJ1-1; D is undetermined. V dropped 4 bases and J dropped 1 base, with 11 bases sitting between them. This CDR3 has 14 amino acids. The germline gives CDR1 SGHRS, CDR2 YFSETQ.

This clone was detected only a few times. The chain joins TRBV9 to TRBJ1-1, with D possibly TRBD1 on 6 matching bases. CDR1 is SGDLS and CDR2 is YYNGEE in the germline V gene. Trimming pared 2 bases from V and 4 bases from J, leaving 15 bases between. The CDR3 contains 15 residues. The CDR3 coding sequence is TGTGCCAGCAGCGTCCAACAGGGAGACGTCACTGAAGCTTTCTTT. It yields the protein CASSVQQGDVTEAFF.

The chain's CDR3 is CAIVASLDNEQFF. CDR3 bases: TGTGCAATCGTAGCTAGCTTAGACAATGAGCAGTTCTTC. This sequence joins TRBV28 and TRBJ2-1; a possible D gene is TRBD2 (5 bases). This CDR3 comprises 13 residues. In germline, CDR1 is MDHEN, CDR2 SYDVKM.

The chain employs TRBV19 and TRBJ1-1; D perhaps matches TRBD1 (6 bases). Trimming cost V 0 bases and J 3 bases, with 8 bases left between them. Germline loops: CDR1 LNHDA, CDR2 SQIVND (reference sequence). The CDR3 spans 14 residues. CDR3 DNA sequence: TGTGCCAGTAGTATAGACTGGACAGACACTGAAGCTTTCTTT. It encodes CASSIDWTDTEAFF.

This clone has just one count. Here the CDR3 reads CASSYTGIDTEAFF. The CDR3 coding sequence is TGCGCCAGCAGCTATACAGGGATCGACACTGAAGCTTTCTTT. This rearrangement joins TRBV5-1 to TRBJ1-1, with D possibly matching TRBD1 (6 bases). V dropped 3 bases and J dropped 3 bases, with 12 bases sitting between them. The CDR3 contains 14 residues. The germline V gene encodes CDR1 SGHRS and CDR2 YFSETQ.

The V gene is TRBV3-1 (or the pseudogene TRBV3-2), the J gene TRBJ1-4; D is perhaps TRBD1 (6 bases). Germline-derived CDR1 and CDR2 are LGHDT and YNNKEL (reference sequence). This CDR3 spans 13 amino acids. The V end was cut by 8 bases, the J end by 5 bases, with 12 bases between. The CDR3 is CASQDRQNEKLFF. The CDR3 DNA reads TGTGCCAGCCAGGACAGACAAAATGAAAAACTGTTTTTT.